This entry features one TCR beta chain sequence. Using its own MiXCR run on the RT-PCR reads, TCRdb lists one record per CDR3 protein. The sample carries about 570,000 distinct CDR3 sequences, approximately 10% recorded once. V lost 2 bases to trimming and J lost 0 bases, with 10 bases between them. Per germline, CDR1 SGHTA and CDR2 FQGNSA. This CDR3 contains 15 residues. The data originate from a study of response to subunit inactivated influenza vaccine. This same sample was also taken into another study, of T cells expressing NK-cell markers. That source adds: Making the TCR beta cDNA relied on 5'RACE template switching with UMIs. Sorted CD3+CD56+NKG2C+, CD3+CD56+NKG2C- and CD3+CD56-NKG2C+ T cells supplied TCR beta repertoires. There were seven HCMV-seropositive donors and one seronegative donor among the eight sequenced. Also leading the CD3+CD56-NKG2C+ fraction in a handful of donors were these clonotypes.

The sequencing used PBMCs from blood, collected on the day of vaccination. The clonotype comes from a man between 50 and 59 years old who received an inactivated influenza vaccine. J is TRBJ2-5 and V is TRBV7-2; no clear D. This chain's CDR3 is CASSLLGQNQETQYF. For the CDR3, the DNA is TGTGCCAGCAGCTTATTGGGCCAGAACCAAGAGACCCAGTACTTC.